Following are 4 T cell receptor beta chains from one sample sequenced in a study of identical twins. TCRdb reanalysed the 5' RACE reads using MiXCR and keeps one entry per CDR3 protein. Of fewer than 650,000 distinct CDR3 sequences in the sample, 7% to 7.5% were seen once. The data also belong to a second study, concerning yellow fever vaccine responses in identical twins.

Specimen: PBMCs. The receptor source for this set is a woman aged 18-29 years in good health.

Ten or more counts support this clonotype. CDR3: CASSVGQGGIYEQYV. The DNA of the CDR3 is TGCGCCAGCAGCGTAGGACAGGGAGGGATCTACGAGCAGTACGTC. V usage is TRBV5-1 and J usage is TRBJ2-7, with D tentatively TRBD1 (8 bases). The V and J ends lost 4 bases and 3 bases respectively, with 17 bases between them. Germline V gene lookup returns CDR1 SGHRS and CDR2 YFSETQ. The CDR3 loop spans 15 amino acids.

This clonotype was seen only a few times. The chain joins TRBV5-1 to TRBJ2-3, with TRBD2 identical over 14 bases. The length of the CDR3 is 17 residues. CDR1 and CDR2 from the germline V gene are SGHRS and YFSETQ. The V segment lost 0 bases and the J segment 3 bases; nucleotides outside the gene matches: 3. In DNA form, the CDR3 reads TGCGCCAGCAGCTTGGGGACTAGCGGGAGGAAGACAGATACGCAGTATTTT. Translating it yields CASSLGTSGRKTDTQYF.

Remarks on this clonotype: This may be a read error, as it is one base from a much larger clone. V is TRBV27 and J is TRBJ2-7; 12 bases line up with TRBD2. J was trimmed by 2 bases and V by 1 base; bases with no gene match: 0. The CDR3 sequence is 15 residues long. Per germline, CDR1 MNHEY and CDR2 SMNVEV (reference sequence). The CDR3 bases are TGTGCCAGCAGTTTATGGACTAGCGGGACCTACGAGCAGTACTTC. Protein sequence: CASSLWTSGTYEQYF.

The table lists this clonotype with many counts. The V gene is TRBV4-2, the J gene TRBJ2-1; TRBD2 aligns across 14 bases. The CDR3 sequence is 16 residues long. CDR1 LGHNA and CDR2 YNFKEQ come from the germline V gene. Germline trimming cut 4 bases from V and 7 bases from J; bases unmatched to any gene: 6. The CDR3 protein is CASSPGLAGVMNEQFF. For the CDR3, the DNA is TGTGCCAGCAGCCCGGGACTAGCGGGAGTTATGAATGAGCAGTTCTTC.